This entry lists 11 T cell receptor beta chains sequenced from one sample in a study of vaccination and CD4 T cells after COVID-19. At the Johns Hopkins FTIC core, DNA taken from cultured CD4+ T cells was sequenced by way of the Oncomine TCR Beta short-read assay. Each CDR3 protein is one row after TCRdb ran MiXCR on the PCR reads. The sample contains 16,000 or so distinct CDR3 sequences, roughly four fifths of which appear only once. Indicated treatment: roughly ten-day PBMC culture with coronavirus spike peptide pools or control peptides (ViraFEST assay). For these receptors, no antigen is known. The source material was CD4+ T cells from blood, cultured in vitro, sampled after SARS-CoV-2 vaccination. These receptors were collected from a human donor who received a COVID-19 vaccine.

This chain connects TRBV2 to TRBJ1-5, with 9 bases matching TRBD1. Germline V gives CDR1 SNHLY, CDR2 FYNNEI. The CDR3 totals 13 residues. V was clipped by 6 bases and J by 7 bases; unmatched bases: 4. CDR3 sequence: CASREDRGQPQHF. CDR3 DNA sequence: TGTGCCAGCAGAGAGGACAGGGGACAGCCCCAGCATTTT.

This clonotype is labeled as medium-sized. The chain recombines TRBV5-4 with TRBJ2-5; 12 bases match TRBD2. The trim removed 1 base at V and 5 bases at J, leaving 6 bases unmatched. Germline CDR1 is SGHNT and CDR2 is YYREEE (reference sequence). The CDR3 covers 16 residues. The CDR3 reads CASSLTSGGQQETQYF. The CDR3 DNA follows: TGTGCCAGCAGCTTGACTAGCGGGGGGCAGCAGGAGACCCAGTACTTC.

This clonotype was picked up a small number of times. The V gene is TRBV27, the J gene TRBJ1-2, with D unclear. Trimming took 4 bases from V and 4 from J, leaving 19 bases between them. Germline V gene data show CDR1 as MNHEY and CDR2 as SMNVEV (reference sequence). The CDR3 runs 16 residues. CDR3 residues: CASSSLRTRSTYGYTF. CDR3 sequence (DNA): TGTGCCAGCAGTTCCCTCCGGACGAGGTCAACCTATGGCTACACCTTC.

This rearrangement joins TRBV6-1 to TRBJ1-5; 10 bases align to TRBD1. Germline-derived CDR1 and CDR2 are MNHNS and SASEGT. The CDR3 sequence is 15 residues long. Unmatched junction bases numbered 3, after V lost 2 bases and J lost 5 bases. Here the CDR3 DNA reads TGTGCCAGCAGTGAAATTGGGACAGGGGATCAGCCCCAGCATTTT. Amino acids: CASSEIGTGDQPQHF.

This chain connects TRBV20-1 to TRBJ2-5; 12 nucleotides line up with TRBD2. The CDR3 runs 18 residues. V shed 3 bases, J shed 1 base, and the junction held 12 bases outside the gene matches. The germline V gene encodes CDR1 DFQATT and CDR2 SNEGSKA (reference sequence). The CDR3 nucleotides are TGCAGTGCTAGGACGTTTAAGGGACTAGCGGGTCTCCAAGAGACCCAGTACTTC. This translates into CSARTFKGLAGLQETQYF.

This chain links TRBV21-1 with TRBJ2-5; TRBD2 is taken as the D call from the table, unchecked against the DNA. TRBV21-1 is a known pseudogene. CDR3 length: 15 amino acids. DNA for the CDR3: TGTGCCAGCAGCATTAGCGGGGGGGCGGAGGAGACCCAGTACTTC. Translating gives CASSISGGAEETQYF.

V and J are TRBV2 and TRBJ1-5, with TRBD1 identical over 7 bases. The CDR3 loop spans 13 amino acids. Germline V gene sequence: CDR1 SNHLY, CDR2 FYNNEI. With V trimmed by 6 bases and J by 1 base, 0 bases remained unmatched. The CDR3 loop reads CASRGQSNQPQHF. DNA of the CDR3: TGTGCCAGCAGGGGACAGAGCAATCAGCCCCAGCATTTT.

The chain has TRBV19 and TRBJ1-5, with TRBD1 matching 8 bases. Germline CDR1 is LNHDA and CDR2 is SQIVND (reference sequence). V gave up 7 bases and J gave up 5 bases; unmatched junction bases: 13. There are 16 residues in the CDR3. The CDR3: CASTLGQGAPDQPQHF. The CDR3 DNA sequence: TGTGCCAGTACCTTAGGTCAGGGGGCACCGGATCAGCCCCAGCATTTT.

This clonotype was seen a handful of times. The chain joins TRBV7-3 to TRBJ2-3; perhaps TRBD2 as D (6 bases). V lost 6 bases, J lost 0 bases, and 13 bases lay in between. The CDR3 sequence is 15 residues long. Germline V gives CDR1 SGHTA, CDR2 FQGTGA. This CDR3 is CASSFSGTSTDTQYF. CDR3 DNA: TGTGCCAGCAGTTTTTCCGGGACTAGCACAGATACGCAGTATTTT. Based on the CDR3 plus reference TRBV7-3 and TRBJ2-3, the full variable domain is GAGVSQTPSNKVTEKGKYVELRCDPISGHTALYWYRQSLGQGPEFLIYFQGTGAADDSGLPNDRFFAVRPEGSVSTLKIQRTERGDSAVYLCASSFSGTSTDTQYFGPGTRLTVL.

This sequence joins TRBV10-3 and TRBJ1-2, with TRBD1 matching 11 bases. Unmatched junction bases numbered 9, after V lost 10 bases and J lost 5 bases. The CDR3 runs to 14 residues. Per the germline V gene, CDR1 is ENHRY and CDR2 is SYGVKD. CDR3 sequence reads: CATNEDRGPYGYTF. CDR3 bases: TGTGCCACCAACGAGGACAGGGGGCCGTATGGCTACACCTTC.

This clonotype has more than one count but fewer than ten. This chain joins TRBV30 and TRBJ2-5; D is unresolved. CDR1 is GTSNPN, CDR2 SVGIG, per germline (reference sequence). The CDR3 runs to 15 residues. The ends were cut back, 2 bases at V and 2 bases at J, with 15 bases in the middle. CDR3 loop: CAWSLRRTDQETQYF. As DNA, the CDR3 is TGTGCCTGGAGTCTCCGCCGGACGGATCAAGAGACCCAGTACTTC.